The 22 T cell receptor beta chains below come from one sample, sequenced in a study of blood T cell repertoires in COVID-19. Assay used: immunoSEQ multiplex PCR; TCRdb lists only in-frame clones, some missing. The data contain about 240,000 clones, roughly four fifths of them seen just once; the ten biggest clones take up 4%. What was sequenced was peripheral blood. These receptors were collected from a man aged 50 or older with acute or convalescent COVID-19.

The V and J genes are TRBV19 and TRBJ1-1; 10 bases align to TRBD1. After removal of 5 bases from V and 1 base from J, the junction contained 1 base not matched to a gene. CDR1 LNHDA and CDR2 SQIVND come from the germline V gene (reference sequence). The CDR3 totals 14 residues. CDR3 sequence: CASSGDRGNTEAFF. The CDR3 bases are TGTGCCAGTAGTGGGGACAGGGGGAACACTGAAGCTTTCTTT.

The chain uses TRBV2 and TRBJ2-1, with unresolved D. CDR3 length equals 11 residues. Germline V lookup: CDR1 SNHLY, CDR2 FYNNEI. With 6 bases removed from V and 8 bases from J, the gap between germline ends came to 8 bases. The chain's CDR3 is CASSPRDEQFF. CDR3 nucleotides: TGTGCCAGCAGCCCCCGAGATGAGCAGTTCTTC.

The rearrangement uses TRBV19 and TRBJ2-6, with D possibly TRBD1 on 5 matching bases. The CDR3 covers 14 residues. Germline-derived CDR1 and CDR2 are LNHDA and SQIVND (reference sequence). Trimming removed 5 bases at V and 2 bases at J, with 7 bases between. The DNA of the CDR3 is TGTGCCAGTAGTCAGGGAACTGGGGCCAACGTCCTGACTTTC. As protein: CASSQGTGANVLTF.

V usage is TRBV5-6 and J usage is TRBJ1-3, with D hard to call. Trimming cost V 6 bases and J 1 base, with 11 bases left between them. Germline assignment: CDR1 SGHDT and CDR2 YYEEEE. This CDR3 is 14 amino acids long. CDR3 bases: TGTGCCAGCACCCTAAGGAGTTCTGGAAACACCATATATTTT. Protein: CASTLRSSGNTIYF.

The chain joins TRBV7-3 to TRBJ2-1; 8 positions match TRBD1. The CDR3 is made up of 15 amino acids. Germline-derived CDR1 and CDR2 are SGHTA and FQGTGA. The J segment lost 1 base and the V segment lost 5 bases, leaving 4 bases of the junction unmatched. CDR3 nucleotide sequence: TGTGCCAGCAGCCCTACAGGGGGGTCCTACAATGAGCAGTTCTTC. Encoded protein: CASSPTGGSYNEQFF.

Note on this clone: This specimen includes other DNA sequences encoding the same CDR3. The chain links TRBV12-3 or TRBV12-4 to TRBJ2-7; D uncertain. This CDR3 spans 13 amino acids. V shed 3 bases and J shed 3 bases, with 9 bases lying between them. This CDR3 reads CASSLAGGYEQYF. The CDR3 DNA is TGTGCCAGCAGTTTGGCAGGTGGCTACGAGCAGTACTTC.

This clone has only a few counts. This chain uses TRBV4-2 with TRBJ1-5; D not certain. Deletions cut 1 base from V and 2 bases from J, with 9 bases between. Germline V gene lookup returns CDR1 LGHNA and CDR2 YNFKEQ. The CDR3 runs 15 residues. The CDR3 sequence is CASSQAGQGNQPQHF. As DNA, the CDR3 is TGTGCCAGCAGCCAAGCCGGTCAGGGCAATCAGCCCCAGCATTTT.

The chain employs TRBV6-5 and TRBJ2-3; tentative D call: TRBD1 (5 bases). Germline CDR1 is MNHEY and CDR2 is SVGAGI. Trimming stripped 7 bases from V and 4 bases from J, with 18 bases between. The CDR3 is made up of 15 amino acids. The CDR3 spells CASKRQFGVPDTQYF. For the CDR3, the DNA is TGTGCCAGCAAGAGACAGTTCGGAGTCCCAGATACGCAGTATTTT.

This clone appeared a few times. This chain connects TRBV5-4 to TRBJ2-2, with D possibly being TRBD1 (5 bases). Trimming removed 4 bases at V and 5 bases at J, with 9 bases between. The CDR3 extends over 13 amino acids. Germline loops: CDR1 SGHNT, CDR2 YYREEE (reference sequence). CDR3 DNA: TGTGCCAGCAGCCGGCAGGGTACCGGGGAGCTGTTTTTT. Its translation: CASSRQGTGELFF.

The J gene is TRBJ1-3, the V gene TRBV5-4, with 8 nucleotides matching TRBD1. V trimming: 4 bases; J trimming: 0 bases; junction bases outside the gene matches: 6. There are 16 residues in the CDR3. Per the germline V gene, CDR1 is SGHNT and CDR2 is YYREEE (reference sequence). The CDR3 coding sequence is TGTGCCAGCAGCGGCGACAGGGGCTTCTCTGGAAACACCATATATTTT. It codes for CASSGDRGFSGNTIYF.

CDR3 bases: TGTGCCAGCAGTTTCGGTCCCTCCTCCGCGCAGTTCTTC. Translation: CASSFGPSSAQFF. The chain joins TRBV12-3 or TRBV12-4 to TRBJ2-1, with D unresolved. Between the trimmed V and J ends, which lost 3 bases and 12 bases, there was a span of 15 bases. There are 13 residues in the CDR3.

The chain has TRBV9 and TRBJ2-7; 13 bases align to TRBD2. CDR1 is SGDLS and CDR2 is YYNGEE in the germline V gene. This CDR3 spans 19 amino acids. V shed 0 bases, J shed 0 bases, and the junction held 9 bases outside the gene matches. CDR3 sequence: CASSVEPGLAGLSSYEQYF. CDR3 nucleotides: TGTGCCAGCAGCGTAGAGCCGGGACTAGCGGGGCTCAGCTCCTACGAGCAGTACTTC.

The J gene is TRBJ2-7, the V gene TRBV21-1; the table's TRBD1 call for D was not verified on the DNA. TRBV21-1 is a pseudogene segment. The CDR3 spans 15 residues. The CDR3 spells CASSKAPGRACEQYF. The CDR3 bases are TGTGCCAGCAGCAAAGCGCCAGGCAGGGCTTGCGAGCAGTACTTC.

The chain carries TRBV6-1 and TRBJ2-3; 15 nucleotides line up with TRBD2. The CDR3 contains 18 residues. V lost 2 bases and J lost 4; bases outside the gene matches: 7. Germline V CDR1 and CDR2: MNHNS, SASEGT. The CDR3 DNA sequence: TGTGCCAGCAGTGAAATATTTAGGACTAGCGGGAGGGCAGATACGCAGTATTTT. This codes for CASSEIFRTSGRADTQYF.

The rearrangement joins TRBV12-5 to TRBJ2-7; D gene unclear. The germline V gene encodes CDR1 LGHNT and CDR2 FRNRAP. V was trimmed by 0 bases and J by 6 bases, leaving 9 bases between them. CDR3 length equals 13 residues. CDR3 region: CASGLVQESEQYF. The CDR3 DNA follows: TGTGCTAGTGGTTTGGTACAAGAATCCGAGCAGTACTTC.

The CDR3 reads CAWSARQGSNQPQHF. For the CDR3, the DNA is TGTGCCTGGAGCGCTAGACAGGGAAGCAATCAGCCCCAGCATTTT. V gene TRBV30 combines with J gene TRBJ1-5; 7 nucleotides line up with TRBD1. Germline V gives CDR1 GTSNPN, CDR2 SVGIG (reference sequence). The CDR3 has 15 amino acids. Unmatched junction bases numbered 6, after V lost 3 bases and J lost 1 base.

V is TRBV21-1 and J is TRBJ2-1; TRBD2, the table's D call, lacks a check against the DNA. TRBV21-1 is a pseudogene segment. This CDR3 contains 16 residues. The CDR3 DNA is TGTGCCAGCACCCCGGGACTAGCGGGCCCGAACAATGAGCAGTTCTTC. Protein product: CASTPGLAGPNNEQFF.

The chain recombines TRBV7-9 with TRBJ1-1; D might be TRBD1 (6 bases). The V end was cut by 5 bases, the J end by 2 bases, with 15 bases between. The V gene's germline CDR1 is SEHNR and CDR2 FQNEAQ (reference sequence). The CDR3 extends over 15 amino acids. In DNA form, the CDR3 reads TGTGCCAGCAGCCCGAGTGGGGGGGCAAACACTGAAGCTTTCTTT. Amino acid sequence: CASSPSGGANTEAFF.

The rearrangement links TRBV15 to TRBJ1-2; D may be TRBD1 (6 bases). With 0 bases removed from V and 4 bases from J, the gap between germline ends came to 15 bases. There are 16 residues in the CDR3. Germline V gene sequence: CDR1 LNHNV, CDR2 YYDKDF (reference sequence). The CDR3 spells CATSRDYGQIAYGYTF. The CDR3 DNA reads TGTGCCACCAGCAGAGATTACGGACAGATCGCCTATGGCTACACCTTC.

The rearrangement uses TRBV19 and TRBJ1-2, with a tentative D call TRBD1 (5 bases). The ends were cut back, 5 bases at V and 4 bases at J, with 8 bases in the middle. CDR1 and CDR2 (germline): LNHDA, SQIVND (reference sequence). The CDR3 covers 12 residues. CDR3 in DNA: TGTGCCAGTAGTCCCGACAGCTATGGCTACACCTTC. Its translation: CASSPDSYGYTF.

The V and J genes are TRBV5-1 and TRBJ1-3; TRBD1 is a possible D gene (6 bases). This CDR3 spans 16 amino acids. V dropped 4 bases and J dropped 0 bases, with 14 bases sitting between them. The germline gives CDR1 SGHRS, CDR2 YFSETQ. CDR3 in DNA: TGCGCCAGCAGCCCCGGGACAACCAGCTCTGGAAACACCATATATTTT. This encodes CASSPGTTSSGNTIYF.

V and J are TRBV30 and TRBJ2-7; no definite D call. V dropped 0 bases and J dropped 3 bases, with 6 bases sitting between them. The CDR3 is made up of 12 amino acids. Germline V lookup: CDR1 GTSNPN, CDR2 SVGIG (reference sequence). CDR3 amino acids: CAWSVQFYEQYF. CDR3 sequence (DNA): TGTGCCTGGAGTGTACAGTTCTACGAGCAGTACTTC.